The 27 T cell receptor beta chains presented below share a single source sample, sequenced in a study of brain metastases from non-small cell lung cancer (dated by TCRdb to the late 2010s). Libraries were constructed by the immunoSEQ multiplex PCR assay. Not all clones reach the TCRdb copy of this immuneACCESS table, which keeps in-frame sequences only. Checked studies attribute under half of the gap to unresolved V genes and leave the rest unexplained. The sample data list about 1,400 clones, and over 80% of these were observed just once. Together, the top ten hold over 15% of the sample. The sample taken for sequencing was tumor-adjacent normal tissue. The source of these receptors is a donor over 35 with non-small cell lung cancer.

V usage is TRBV3-1 (or the pseudogene TRBV3-2) and J usage is TRBJ1-6, with D hard to call. V dropped 5 bases and J dropped 5 bases, with 22 bases sitting between them. Germline loops: CDR1 LGHDT, CDR2 YNNKEL (reference sequence). This CDR3 contains 18 residues. The CDR3 sequence is CASSWCVPIIHHNSPLHF. The CDR3 DNA reads TGTGCCAGCAGCTGGTGTGTTCCCATCATACATCATAATTCACCCCTCCACTTT.

A note on this clone: The junction and the germline gene differ at one end; a read error may be behind it. The chain couples TRBV7-9 to TRBJ2-1, with 8 bases identical to TRBD2. The CDR3 sequence is 15 residues long. Germline V lookup: CDR1 SEHNR, CDR2 FQNEAQ (reference sequence). CDR3: CTSSLVSGKVYEQFF. The DNA of the CDR3 is TGTACCAGCAGCTTAGTTAGCGGGAAGGTCTATGAGCAGTTCTTC.

The chain is built from TRBV28 and TRBJ2-3; 8 bases are a match to TRBD2. The CDR3 loop spans 14 amino acids. V lost 3 bases to trimming and J lost 3 bases; unmatched junction nucleotides: 2. Germline V gives CDR1 MDHEN, CDR2 SYDVKM. The CDR3 DNA follows: TGTGCCAGCAGTTTTGTAGCGGGGACAGATACGCAGTATTTT. It yields the protein CASSFVAGTDTQYF.

The V gene is TRBV18, the J gene TRBJ1-5, with D hard to call. Germline V gene data show CDR1 as KGHSH and CDR2 as LQKENI. The CDR3 sequence is 16 residues long. Between the trimmed V and J ends, which lost 2 bases and 4 bases, there was a span of 15 bases. CDR3 nucleotide sequence: TGTGCCAGCTCACCATCCCGGAGGAATTTTAATCAGCCCCAGCATTTT. Its protein is CASSPSRRNFNQPQHF.

The chain combines TRBV2 with TRBJ2-7; 7 positions match TRBD1. The CDR3 has 13 residues. CDR1 and CDR2 from the germline V gene are SNHLY and FYNNEI. Losses at the gene ends were 5 bases for V and 2 bases for J; bases not matched to a gene: 3. CDR3 bases: TGTGCCAGCAGTTGGGACAGCACCTACGAGCAGTACTTC. This translates into CASSWDSTYEQYF.

The chain employs TRBV11-2 and TRBJ1-1; perhaps TRBD1 as D (6 bases). Germline V gene data show CDR1 as SGHAT and CDR2 as FQNNGV. The CDR3 loop spans 13 amino acids. Trimming left V 5 bases short and J 7 bases short, with 14 bases between. CDR3 sequence (DNA): TGTGCCAGCAGCCTAGGGGGGGGCAGTGAAGCTTTCTTT. As protein: CASSLGGGSEAFF.

V usage is TRBV19 and J usage is TRBJ2-2, with D possibly TRBD1 on 5 matching bases. CDR1 is LNHDA and CDR2 is SQIVND in the germline V gene (reference sequence). The CDR3 extends over 14 amino acids. V was cut by 10 bases and J by 1 base, with 13 bases left in between. The CDR3 nucleotides read TGTGCCACCCCCCGGACACAGAACACCGGGGAGCTGTTTTTT. As protein: CATPRTQNTGELFF.

The chain uses TRBV19 and TRBJ2-1; 9 bases are a match to TRBD1. V lost 5 bases to trimming and J lost 6 bases; unmatched junction nucleotides: 2. The length of the CDR3 is 13 residues. CDR1 is LNHDA and CDR2 is SQIVND in the germline V gene (reference sequence). The CDR3 coding sequence is TGTGCCAGTAGTCGGGACAGGGTCAATGAGCAGTTCTTC. This translates into CASSRDRVNEQFF.

The gene calls are TRBV2 and TRBJ2-7, with D tentatively TRBD2 (6 bases). CDR3 length equals 21 residues. Germline V lookup: CDR1 SNHLY, CDR2 FYNNEI. V lost 8 bases and J 1 base, leaving 36 bases between the germline ends. This chain's CDR3 is CASPDSSRKGGEASESYEQYF. In DNA, the CDR3 is TGTGCCAGCCCAGACTCGAGCCGAAAAGGAGGTGAGGCTAGCGAGTCCTACGAGCAGTACTTC. Complete variable domain (other parts from reference TRBV2 and TRBJ2-7): EPEVTQTPSHQVTQMGQEVILRCVPISNHLYFYWYRQILGQKVEFLVSFYNNEISEKSEIFDDQFSVERPDGSNFTLKIRSTKLEDSAMYFCASPDSSRKGGEASESYEQYFGPGTRLTVT.

V is TRBV27 and J is TRBJ2-3; 7 bases match TRBD2. The ends lost 4 bases at V and 6 bases at J; junction bases unmatched: 4. The CDR3 runs 13 residues. Germline V gene lookup returns CDR1 MNHEY and CDR2 SMNVEV (reference sequence). The CDR3 here is CASSSDGGDTQYF. The CDR3 nucleotides are TGTGCCAGCAGTTCGGACGGGGGGGATACGCAGTATTTT.

The chain combines TRBV5-6 with TRBJ1-2; maybe TRBD1 (5 bases). The germline V gene encodes CDR1 SGHDT and CDR2 YYEEEE. The CDR3 is 15 residues long. V was shortened by 4 bases and J by 7 bases, with 20 bases between the two germline ends. Here the CDR3 reads CASSPTPGQRGGYTF. DNA of the CDR3: TGTGCCAGCAGCCCGACCCCCGGACAAAGGGGTGGCTACACCTTC.

The chain joins TRBV20-1 to TRBJ2-7; a possible D gene is TRBD2 (6 bases). The germline V gene encodes CDR1 DFQATT and CDR2 SNEGSKA (reference sequence). Trimming pared 7 bases from V and 7 bases from J, leaving 14 bases between. The length of the CDR3 is 11 residues. DNA of the CDR3: TGCAGTGGGACGACTAGTCTTGAGCAGTACTTC. The encoded protein is CSGTTSLEQYF.

The sample holds one count of this clone. The CDR3 DNA reads TGTGCCAGCAGCTTGAGAGGTGGGGGGGCCTACGCGAACACCGGGGAGCTGTTTTTT. Its protein product is CASSLRGGGAYANTGELFF. The rearrangement uses TRBV7-2 and TRBJ2-2; D may be TRBD2 (7 bases). This CDR3 has 19 amino acids. Trimming pared 3 bases from V and 0 bases from J, leaving 20 bases between. CDR1 and CDR2 from the germline V gene are SGHTA and FQGNSA.

This clone was found a few times. The rearrangement uses TRBV9 and TRBJ2-5; 7 nucleotides align to TRBD2. V shed 4 bases and J 2 bases; nucleotides not matched to a gene: 5. CDR1 and CDR2 (germline): SGDLS, YYNGEE. The CDR3 has 14 amino acids. DNA of the CDR3: TGTGCCAGCAGCCCTCGGGAGGAACAAGAGACCCAGTACTTC. Protein: CASSPREEQETQYF.

Remarks on this clone: Other DNA variants within this sample encode the same CDR3. V is TRBV29-1 and J is TRBJ1-1; the D is unclear. There are 11 residues in the CDR3. V shed 5 bases and J shed 5 bases, with 9 bases lying between them. The germline CDR1 and CDR2 sequences are SQVTM and ANQGSEA. The DNA for the CDR3 is TGCAGCGTTATCGGTAATACTGAAGCTTTCTTT. Translated: CSVIGNTEAFF.

The chain combines TRBV7-9 with TRBJ2-7, with D unclear. This CDR3 is 12 amino acids long. CDR1 SEHNR and CDR2 FQNEAQ come from the germline V gene (reference sequence). With 3 bases removed from V and 6 bases from J, the gap between germline ends came to 9 bases. CDR3 coding DNA: TGTGCCAGCAGCTTGGGCCAGGCCGAGCAGTACTTC. It yields the protein CASSLGQAEQYF. Supplemented by reference TRBV7-9 and TRBJ2-7, the full variable domain reads DTGVSQNPRHKITKRGQNVTFRCDPISEHNRLYWYRQTLGQGPEFLTYFQNEAQLEKSRLLSDRFSAERPKGSFSTLEIQRTEQGDSAMYLCASSLGQAEQYFGPGTRLTVT.

This clone turned up a few times. V gene TRBV19 combines with J gene TRBJ1-2, with 8 bases lining up with TRBD1. Trimming at V came to 9 bases and at J to 3 bases, leaving 3 bases not matched to a gene. CDR1 is LNHDA, CDR2 SQIVND, per germline (reference sequence). The CDR3 is 12 amino acids. CDR3 region: CARGQGDYGYTF. Here the CDR3 DNA reads TGTGCCAGAGGACAGGGAGACTATGGCTACACCTTC.

The chain joins TRBV7-9 to TRBJ2-3; the D is unclear. V lost 2 bases and J 5 bases, leaving 14 bases between the germline ends. This CDR3 comprises 15 residues. Germline V lookup: CDR1 SEHNR, CDR2 FQNEAQ (reference sequence). The CDR3 sequence is CASSLFSPSIDTQYF. CDR3 in DNA: TGTGCCAGCAGCTTATTCTCGCCGTCGATAGATACGCAGTATTTT.

The V gene is TRBV4-3, the J gene TRBJ2-4, with a tentative D call TRBD1 (7 bases). V lost 4 bases and J lost 6, with 13 bases in between. The CDR3 extends over 14 amino acids. In germline, CDR1 is LGHNA, CDR2 YSLEER. CDR3 protein: CASSPRGVGNIQYF. For the CDR3, the DNA is TGCGCCAGCAGCCCCAGGGGGGTTGGAAACATTCAGTACTTC.

A word on this clone: The final CDR3 position lacks the conserved phenylalanine or tryptophan, pointing to a likely read error. No DNA is shown, since the ends of the CDR3 on it are uncertain; the CDR3 is the one TCRdb lists. This chain links TRBV9 with TRBJ2-3; TRBD1, the table's D call, was not compared with the DNA. From its first to its last residue, the CDR3 has 9 amino acids. CDR1 and CDR2 (germline): SGDLS, YYNGEE. CDR3 sequence reads: CASSPADRL.

This rearrangement joins TRBV3-1 (or the pseudogene TRBV3-2) to TRBJ2-2; D is uncertain. This CDR3 comprises 14 residues. The germline gives CDR1 LGHDT, CDR2 YNNKEL (reference sequence). Between the trimmed V and J ends, which lost 8 bases and 5 bases, there was a span of 15 bases. The CDR3 region has the DNA TGTGCCAGCCAGTGGCAGGTCTGGACCGGGGAGCTGTTTTTT. It codes for CASQWQVWTGELFF.

The chain has TRBV4-3 and TRBJ2-1; perhaps TRBD1 as D (5 bases). The V end was cut by 0 bases, the J end by 2 bases, with 8 bases between. The CDR3 consists of 15 residues. Germline CDR1 LGHNA, CDR2 YSLEER. DNA for the CDR3: TGCGCCAGCAGCCAAGATGGGGCGCCCTACAATGAGCAGTTCTTC. As protein: CASSQDGAPYNEQFF.

The chain combines TRBV9 with TRBJ1-1; D possibly corresponds to TRBD1 (5 bases). Between the trimmed V and J ends, which lost 2 bases and 6 bases, there was a span of 11 bases. CDR1 SGDLS and CDR2 YYNGEE come from the germline V gene. This CDR3 is 13 amino acids long. The CDR3 DNA is TGTGCCAGCAGCGTGGACACCCGGTCTGAAGCTTTCTTT. Encoded protein: CASSVDTRSEAFF.

This rearrangement joins TRBV6-2 or TRBV6-3 to TRBJ2-3; TRBD1 matches 8 bases. Germline values: CDR1 MNHEY, CDR2 SVGEGT. V shed 4 bases and J 1 base; nucleotides not matched to a gene: 13. There are 18 residues in the CDR3. DNA of the CDR3: TGTGCCAGCAGTTCCGGCGAGACAGGGGTCAGGGGCACAGATACGCAGTATTTT. Translated: CASSSGETGVRGTDTQYF.

This clone was seen a handful of times. The V and J genes are TRBV18 and TRBJ2-7; possibly TRBD1 for D (6 bases). V dropped 5 bases and J dropped 6 bases, with 11 bases sitting between them. Looked up from germline, CDR1 is KGHSH and CDR2 is LQKENI. The CDR3 runs 12 residues. The CDR3 here is CASSEDRREQYF. In DNA form, the CDR3 reads TGTGCCAGCTCAGAAGACAGGCGCGAGCAGTACTTC.

The chain is built from TRBV11-2 and TRBJ1-1; D remains ambiguous. The CDR3 is 13 residues long. V gave up 5 bases and J gave up 4 bases, with 11 bases separating them. The germline CDR1 and CDR2 sequences are SGHAT and FQNNGV. The CDR3 protein is CASSPRAATEAFF. CDR3 nucleotide sequence: TGTGCCAGCAGCCCACGGGCAGCCACTGAAGCTTTCTTT.

The J gene is TRBJ2-3, the V gene TRBV3-1 (or the pseudogene TRBV3-2); no clear D gene. Germline V gene lookup returns CDR1 LGHDT and CDR2 YNNKEL (reference sequence). Trimming shortened V by 3 bases and J by 2 bases, and 18 bases separated the two germline ends. There are 17 residues in the CDR3. CDR3 sequence reads: CASSHPSWEVSTDTQYF. CDR3 coding DNA: TGTGCCAGCAGCCACCCCTCCTGGGAAGTCTCCACAGATACGCAGTATTTT.